This T cell receptor (beta chain) derives from a study of blood T cell repertoires in COVID-19. In the study overall: COVID-19 samples, acute and convalescent, were from the United States, Italy and Spain. PBMCs, B-cell-depleted T cells, or T cells were the source of the cDNA or gDNA that made up the material.

V dropped 4 bases and J dropped 4; count of bases not matched to a gene: 10. The CDR3 totals 16 residues. The germline gives CDR1 SGHNT, CDR2 YYREEE (reference sequence). Under the authors' procedure: How many nucleated cells were present was estimated from reference gene primer amplification. TCRdb keeps only in-frame clones here, not all; method: immunoSEQ multiplex PCR. V and J calls and clone size are given by that table; D and trimming were obtained from the DNA. This sample has roughly 250,000 clones; approximately 90% occur once, and the top ten carry approximately 0.84%. This TCR was sampled from a man aged 30 to 39 with acute or convalescent COVID-19. Sequencing was performed on peripheral blood. The chain has TRBV5-4 and TRBJ2-2, with 7 bases that match TRBD2. CDR3 DNA: TGTGCCAGCAGCCCCGCTTTGGGGGGGAGCACCGGGGAGCTGTTTTTT. This translates into CASSPALGGSTGELFF. The full variable domain, in which reference TRBV5-4 and TRBJ2-2 provide the parts outside the CDR3, is ETGVTQSPTHLIKTRGQQVTLRCSSQSGHNTVSWYQQALGQGPQFIFQYYREEENGRGNFPPRFSGLQFPNYSSELNVNALELDDSALYLCASSPALGGSTGELFFGEGSRLTVL.